Shown below are 7 T cell receptor beta chains from a single sample sequenced in a study of T cell repertoires in cytomegalovirus infection. TCRdb fed the reads into MiXCR, producing one record per CDR3 protein. The sample includes a few hundred thousand distinct CDR3 sequences, about 44% of them seen just once. For these receptors, no antigen is known. Material: cultured PBMCs, obtained from culture after CMV antigen stimulation. Receptor source: a human donor in good health (CMV status not recorded). Some clones in this sample may be carry-over from other donors' samples.

Points on this clonotype: Relative to the germline gene, one junction end is altered; a read error may explain this. The chain is built from TRBV4-1 and TRBJ2-5; tentatively, D is TRBD1 or TRBD2 (5 bases each). CDR1 and CDR2 from the germline V gene are MGHRA and YSYEKL. The CDR3 loop spans 15 amino acids. This CDR3 is CASSPGRELVETQYF. The DNA for the CDR3 is TGTGCCAGCAGCCCCGGCAGGGAGTTGGTGGAGACCCAGTACTTC.

The CDR3 nucleotides are TGTGCCAGCAGCTTAACACAGTATCAGCCCCAGCATTTT. This codes for CASSLTQYQPQHF. The chain employs TRBV11-1 and TRBJ1-5; D unresolved. In germline, CDR1 is SGHAT, CDR2 FQDESV (reference sequence). The V end was cut by 2 bases, the J end by 5 bases, with 7 bases between. CDR3 length: 13 amino acids.

A few counts support this clonotype. The chain uses TRBV19 and TRBJ2-7; TRBD2 matches at 7 bases. Losses at the gene ends were 6 bases for V and 2 bases for J; bases not matched to a gene: 10. The CDR3 extends over 15 amino acids. The V gene's germline CDR1 is LNHDA and CDR2 SQIVND (reference sequence). CDR3 coding DNA: TGTGCCAGTAGCACACTAGCGTTGAGCCCCTACGAGCAGTACTTC. This sequence encodes CASSTLALSPYEQYF.

There are a few counts of this clonotype. The chain carries TRBV12-3 or TRBV12-4 and TRBJ1-1, with 9 nucleotides matching TRBD1. This CDR3 is built from 15 residues. With 5 bases clipped from V and 1 base from J, the junction kept 5 bases outside the gene matches. The CDR3 reads CASSRGQGRNTEAFF. The CDR3 DNA is TGTGCCAGCAGTCGTGGACAGGGGCGGAACACTGAAGCTTTCTTT.

The chain joins TRBV6-2 or TRBV6-3 to TRBJ2-7; TRBD1 agrees at 8 bases. Germline assignment: CDR1 MNHEY and CDR2 SVGEGT. V shed 7 bases, J shed 6 bases, and the junction held 14 bases outside the gene matches. The CDR3 has 15 amino acids. CDR3 DNA sequence: TGTGCCAGCAAACCAACAGGACAGGGACTCTCCGAGCAGTACTTC. As protein: CASKPTGQGLSEQYF.

The V gene is TRBV7-2, the J gene TRBJ2-7, with D possibly TRBD2 on 5 matching bases. Trimming took 4 bases from V and 7 from J, leaving 14 bases between them. Germline values: CDR1 SGHTA, CDR2 FQGNSA. CDR3 length: 13 residues. The CDR3 protein is CASSSQLRGEQYF. For the CDR3, the DNA is TGTGCCAGCAGCTCCCAACTGAGAGGGGAGCAGTACTTC.

The chain couples TRBV12-3 or TRBV12-4 to TRBJ2-4, with TRBD2 as a possible D gene (5 bases). Trimming cost V 3 bases and J 7 bases, with 13 bases left between them. The CDR3 contains 14 residues. The CDR3 loop is CASSFSDYSNIQYF. As DNA, the CDR3 is TGTGCCAGCAGTTTTAGCGACTACTCGAACATTCAGTACTTC.